These T cell receptor beta chains were read from a single sample in a study of cytomegalovirus exposure and HLA in healthy donors. TCRdb's copy holds only in-frame clones and misses some; the assay was immunoSEQ multiplex PCR. The sample has approximately 200,000 clones, approximately 84% seen once; the top ten hold over 5.5%. The material sequenced was PBMCs. Source of these receptors: a man between 18 and 35 years old in good health and CMV-seropositive. CDR3s include the opening cysteine and the closing phenylalanine or tryptophan. The order of the fields is J gene, V gene, D gene, clone size, CDR3 protein, CDR3 DNA. A D gene is named only where the DNA matches it firmly. Size is omitted from some rows. Given values are once, few, many or a class for expanded clones.

j_call: TRBJ2-1
v_call: TRBV29-1
d_call: TRBD2
clone_size: NA
cdr3_aa: CSDRLADYNEQFF
cdr3_nt: TGCAGCGATAGACTAGCGGACTACAATGAGCAGTTCTTC

j_call: TRBJ1-5
v_call: TRBV27
d_call: NA
clone_size: NA
cdr3_aa: CASKGEDRQPQHF
cdr3_nt: TGTGCCAGCAAGGGGGAAGATCGTCAGCCCCAGCATTTT

j_call: TRBJ1-1
v_call: TRBV30
d_call: NA
clone_size: once
cdr3_aa: CAWRKNRAMNTEAFF
cdr3_nt: TGTGCCTGGAGGAAAAACAGGGCAATGAACACTGAAGCTTTCTTT

j_call: TRBJ2-7
v_call: TRBV28
d_call: NA
clone_size: NA
cdr3_aa: CASDTGSRYF
cdr3_nt: TGTGCCAGCGATACAGGGTCTCGGTACTTC

j_call: TRBJ2-7
v_call: TRBV4-1
d_call: TRBD2
clone_size: few
cdr3_aa: CASSQTSGRYEQYF
cdr3_nt: TGCGCCAGCAGCCAGACTAGCGGCCGATACGAGCAGTACTTC

j_call: TRBJ1-5
v_call: TRBV4-1
d_call: TRBD1
clone_size: once
cdr3_aa: CASSQPTQGAQPQHF
cdr3_nt: TGCGCCAGCAGCCAACCAACGCAGGGGGCTCAGCCCCAGCATTTT

j_call: TRBJ2-5
v_call: TRBV5-1
d_call: NA
clone_size: NA
cdr3_aa: CASSRGIRETQYF
cdr3_nt: TGCGCCAGCAGCCGAGGAATAAGAGAGACCCAGTACTTC

j_call: TRBJ1-2
v_call: TRBV6-5
d_call: NA
clone_size: NA
cdr3_aa: CASSYGGGRDGYTF
cdr3_nt: TGTGCCAGCAGTTACGGGGGGGGGAGGGATGGCTACACCTTC

j_call: TRBJ1-1
v_call: TRBV19
d_call: NA
clone_size: NA
cdr3_aa: CASSISVDTEAFF
cdr3_nt: TGTGCCAGTAGTATAAGCGTGGACACTGAAGCTTTCTTT

j_call: TRBJ2-2
v_call: TRBV5-6
d_call: TRBD2
clone_size: NA
cdr3_aa: CASSGTGTSVPGELFF
cdr3_nt: TGTGCCAGCAGCGGGACCGGGACTAGCGTTCCCGGGGAGCTGTTTTTT

j_call: TRBJ1-5
v_call: TRBV25-1
d_call: NA
clone_size: few
cdr3_aa: CASSRGNQPQHF
cdr3_nt: TGTGCCAGCAGCAGGGGCAATCAGCCCCAGCATTTT

j_call: TRBJ2-3
v_call: TRBV30
d_call: TRBD2
clone_size: few
cdr3_aa: CAWVPLMTSVAGVYF
cdr3_nt: TGTGCCTGGGTCCCCCTTATGACTTCGGTAGCGGGAGTGTATTTT

j_call: TRBJ2-7
v_call: TRBV7-9
d_call: TRBD2
clone_size: once
cdr3_aa: CASTHGGVAYEQYF
cdr3_nt: TGTGCCAGCACCCACGGGGGGGTCGCCTACGAGCAGTACTTC

j_call: TRBJ2-7
v_call: TRBV27
d_call: NA
clone_size: NA
cdr3_aa: CASSLVGLTYEQYF
cdr3_nt: TGTGCCAGCAGTTTAGTGGGCTTAACCTACGAGCAGTACTTC

j_call: TRBJ2-1
v_call: TRBV7-8
d_call: NA
clone_size: NA
cdr3_aa: CASSLYSPHEQFF
cdr3_nt: TGTGCCAGCAGCTTATACTCGCCCCATGAGCAGTTCTTC

j_call: TRBJ2-1
v_call: TRBV6-1
d_call: TRBD2
clone_size: once
cdr3_aa: CASSVSGGSQGDEQFF
cdr3_nt: TGTGCCAGCAGTGTTAGCGGGGGGTCCCAGGGGGATGAGCAGTTCTTC

j_call: TRBJ1-1
v_call: TRBV9
d_call: NA
clone_size: NA
cdr3_aa: CASSLESEAFF
cdr3_nt: TGTGCCAGCAGTCTGGAGTCTGAAGCTTTCTTT

j_call: TRBJ1-1
v_call: TRBV19
d_call: TRBD1
clone_size: NA
cdr3_aa: CASRSDREDTEAFF
cdr3_nt: TGTGCCAGTAGGTCCGACAGGGAGGACACTGAAGCTTTCTTT

j_call: TRBJ2-1
v_call: TRBV5-6
d_call: NA
clone_size: NA
cdr3_aa: CASDRGYNEQFF
cdr3_nt: TGTGCCAGCGATCGGGGATATAATGAGCAGTTCTTC

j_call: TRBJ2-1
v_call: TRBV5-1
d_call: TRBD2
clone_size: NA
cdr3_aa: CASRNLVGGRGDEQFF
cdr3_nt: TGCGCCAGCAGGAACCTGGTGGGAGGGCGAGGGGATGAGCAGTTCTTC

j_call: TRBJ2-7
v_call: TRBV28
d_call: TRBD2
clone_size: NA
cdr3_aa: CASSLRGEGKQYF
cdr3_nt: TGTGCCAGCAGTTTACGCGGGGAGGGCAAGCAGTACTTC

j_call: TRBJ2-2
v_call: TRBV5-1
d_call: NA
clone_size: few
cdr3_aa: CASTWGGGTGELFF
cdr3_nt: TGCGCCAGCACCTGGGGAGGGGGCACCGGGGAGCTGTTTTTT

j_call: TRBJ2-3
v_call: TRBV5-1
d_call: TRBD2
clone_size: NA
cdr3_aa: CASSFSSGSTDTQYF
cdr3_nt: TGCGCCAGCAGCTTCTCTAGCGGGAGCACAGATACGCAGTATTTT

j_call: TRBJ2-7
v_call: TRBV15
d_call: NA
clone_size: once
cdr3_aa: CATSRDSWDTSSYEQYF
cdr3_nt: TGTGCCACCAGCAGAGATTCATGGGACACCAGCTCCTACGAGCAGTACTTC

j_call: TRBJ2-3
v_call: TRBV7-9
d_call: TRBD2
clone_size: NA
cdr3_aa: CASSPGLAADTQYF
cdr3_nt: TGTGCCAGCAGCCCGGGACTAGCGGCAGATACGCAGTATTTT

j_call: TRBJ2-7
v_call: TRBV30
d_call: TRBD1
clone_size: NA
cdr3_aa: CAWSFTGTGSYEQYF
cdr3_nt: TGTGCCTGGAGTTTCACCGGGACAGGGAGCTACGAGCAGTACTTC

j_call: TRBJ2-3
v_call: TRBV27
d_call: TRBD2
clone_size: NA
cdr3_aa: CASGRIRTSGTTDTQYF
cdr3_nt: TGTGCCAGCGGCAGAATACGGACTAGCGGGACCACAGATACGCAGTATTTT

j_call: TRBJ1-2
v_call: TRBV7-2
d_call: NA
clone_size: NA
cdr3_aa: CASSLAKDRSYGYTF
cdr3_nt: TGTGCCAGCAGCTTAGCGAAGGACAGATCCTATGGCTACACCTTC

j_call: TRBJ2-7
v_call: TRBV19
d_call: TRBD2
clone_size: many
cdr3_aa: CASSRTSGYYEQYF
cdr3_nt: TGTGCCAGTAGTAGGACTAGCGGATACTACGAGCAGTACTTC

j_call: TRBJ2-7
v_call: TRBV7-3
d_call: TRBD1
clone_size: NA
cdr3_aa: CASRSTGFGNEQYF
cdr3_nt: TGTGCCAGCAGGTCGACAGGGTTTGGGAACGAGCAGTACTTC

j_call: TRBJ2-5
v_call: TRBV28
d_call: NA
clone_size: NA
cdr3_aa: CASRPGGAQETQYF
cdr3_nt: TGTGCCAGCAGACCCGGAGGGGCCCAAGAGACCCAGTACTTC

j_call: TRBJ2-1
v_call: TRBV12-5
d_call: NA
clone_size: NA
cdr3_aa: CASGLDGGVGNEQFF
cdr3_nt: TGTGCTAGTGGTTTGGATGGCGGGGTGGGGAATGAGCAGTTCTTC

j_call: TRBJ1-5
v_call: TRBV6-5
d_call: NA
clone_size: once
cdr3_aa: CASRKLQGSQPQHF
cdr3_nt: TGTGCCAGCAGAAAATTGCAGGGTTCTCAGCCCCAGCATTTT

j_call: TRBJ1-2
v_call: TRBV7-9
d_call: NA
clone_size: few
cdr3_aa: CASSLPGQSYGYTF
cdr3_nt: TGTGCCAGCAGCTTACCAGGGCAGTCATATGGCTACACCTTC